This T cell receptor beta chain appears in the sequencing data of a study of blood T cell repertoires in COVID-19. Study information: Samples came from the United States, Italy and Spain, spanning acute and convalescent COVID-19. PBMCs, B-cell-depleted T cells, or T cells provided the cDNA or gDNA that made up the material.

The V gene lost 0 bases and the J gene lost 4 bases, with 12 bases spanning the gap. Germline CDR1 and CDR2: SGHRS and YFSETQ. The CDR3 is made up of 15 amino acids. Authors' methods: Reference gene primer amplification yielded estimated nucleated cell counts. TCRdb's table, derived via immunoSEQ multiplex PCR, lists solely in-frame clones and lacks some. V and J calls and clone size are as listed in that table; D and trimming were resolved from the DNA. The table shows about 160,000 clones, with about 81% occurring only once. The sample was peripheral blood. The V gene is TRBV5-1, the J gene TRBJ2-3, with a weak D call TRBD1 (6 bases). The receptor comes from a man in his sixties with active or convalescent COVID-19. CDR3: CASSLVQGQSDTQYF. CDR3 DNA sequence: TGCGCCAGCAGCTTGGTTCAGGGGCAGTCAGATACGCAGTATTTT. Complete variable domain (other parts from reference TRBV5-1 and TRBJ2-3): KAGVTQTPRYLIKTRGQQVTLSCSPISGHRSVSWYQQTPGQGLQFLFEYFSETQRNKGNFPGRFSGRQFSNSRSEMNVSTLELGDSALYLCASSLVQGQSDTQYFGPGTRLTVL.